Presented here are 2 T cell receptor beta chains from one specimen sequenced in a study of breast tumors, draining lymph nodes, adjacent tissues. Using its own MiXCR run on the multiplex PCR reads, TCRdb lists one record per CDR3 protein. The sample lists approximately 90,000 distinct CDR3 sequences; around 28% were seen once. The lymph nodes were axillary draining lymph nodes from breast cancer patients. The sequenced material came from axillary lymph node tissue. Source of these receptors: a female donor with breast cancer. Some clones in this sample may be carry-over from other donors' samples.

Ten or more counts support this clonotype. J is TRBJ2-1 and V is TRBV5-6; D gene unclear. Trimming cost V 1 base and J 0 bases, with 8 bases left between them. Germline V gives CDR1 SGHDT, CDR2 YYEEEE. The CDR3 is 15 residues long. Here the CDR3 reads CASSLLRSSYNEQFF. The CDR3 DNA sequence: TGTGCCAGCAGCTTGTTGCGGAGCTCCTACAATGAGCAGTTCTTC.

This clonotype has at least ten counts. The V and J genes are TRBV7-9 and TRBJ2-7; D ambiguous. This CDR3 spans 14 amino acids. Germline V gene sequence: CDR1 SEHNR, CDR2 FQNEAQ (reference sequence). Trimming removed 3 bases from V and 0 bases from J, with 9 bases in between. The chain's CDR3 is CASSFITDSYEQYF. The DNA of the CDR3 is TGTGCCAGCAGCTTTATCACAGACTCCTACGAGCAGTACTTC.